This record looks at one TCR beta chain sequence and its context. This entry is derived from a study of OX40 agonist ivuxolimab in advanced cancers. Study at large: Three patients, one with hepatocellular carcinoma and two with cutaneous melanoma, responded partially.

The table came from immunoSEQ multiplex PCR; TCRdb's copy has only in-frame clones and leaves some out. The sample lists around 72,000 clones; about 84% were seen once. In germline, CDR1 is KGHSH, CDR2 LQKENI. The CDR3 covers 14 residues. Between the trimmed V and J ends, which lost 2 bases and 7 bases, there was a span of 15 bases. The clonotype comes from an adult with an advanced solid tumor such as melanoma, head and neck, liver or kidney cancer. The chain combines TRBV18 with TRBJ2-7; D is perhaps TRBD2 (6 bases). The source was CD4+ or CD8+ T cells sorted from blood, collected in a trial of the OX40 agonist ivuxolimab. The CDR3 protein is CASSPRGYGGEQYF. CDR3 nucleotide sequence: TGTGCCAGCTCACCAAGGGGCTACGGGGGTGAGCAGTACTTC.